Below are 4 T cell receptor beta chains sequenced from a single sample in a study of shared clonotypes between healthy human individuals. Profiling relied on immunoSEQ multiplex PCR, and the TCRdb table lists in-frame clones only, not all of them. The sample has nearly 2 million clones; around 96% are singletons. Naive CD8 cells comprised CD45RO-negative, CCR7-positively selected cells, excluding terminally differentiated effector memory CD45RA+ cells. Sequenced input: naive CD8+ T cells sorted from blood. Receptors originate from a man aged 18 to 30 in good health.

A word on this clone: Other DNA sequences in this specimen translate into the identical CDR3. The genes are TRBV4-1 and TRBJ2-5; maybe TRBD2 (6 bases). The CDR3 is 14 amino acids. V was shortened by 1 base and J by 2 bases, with 8 bases between the two germline ends. Germline V gene data show CDR1 as MGHRA and CDR2 as YSYEKL. The CDR3: CASSQASGQETQYF. DNA of the CDR3: TGCGCCAGCAGCCAAGCCAGCGGGCAAGAGACCCAGTACTTC.

The chain recombines TRBV28 with TRBJ1-1, with a tentative D call TRBD1 (5 bases). Deletions cut 3 bases from V and 4 bases from J, with 9 bases between. Germline-derived CDR1 and CDR2 are MDHEN and SYDVKM. The CDR3 runs to 13 residues. CDR3 protein: CASSLGPVTEAFF. The CDR3 DNA reads TGTGCCAGCAGTTTGGGGCCCGTCACTGAAGCTTTCTTT.

The CDR3 region has the DNA TGTGCCAGCAGCTCAAACTACAGGTTCTCCTCCGGGGAGCTGTTTTTT. This translates into CASSSNYRFSSGELFF. The rearrangement links TRBV7-9 to TRBJ2-2, with D possibly being TRBD1 (5 bases). Trimming took off 4 bases at V and 6 bases at J, with 18 bases between the two ends. CDR1 and CDR2 (germline): SEHNR, FQNEAQ (reference sequence). This CDR3 contains 16 residues.

The chain employs TRBV9 and TRBJ2-7; D assignment may be TRBD1 or TRBD2 (5 bases each). This CDR3 comprises 14 residues. Germline CDR1 reads SGDLS; CDR2 reads YYNGEE. V lost 0 bases and J 2 bases, leaving 9 bases between the germline ends. The CDR3 spells CASSVGVGAYEQYF. The CDR3 region has the DNA TGTGCCAGCAGCGTAGGGGTGGGGGCCTACGAGCAGTACTTC.